This TCR beta chain was sequenced for a study of T cells in tumors after PD-1 blockade. Germline-derived CDR1 and CDR2 are SGHRS and YFSETQ. This CDR3 is 16 amino acids long. V was pared by 4 bases and J by 4 bases, with 9 bases of the junction left unmatched. This table comes from immunoSEQ multiplex PCR, and its TCRdb copy is limited to in-frame clones, with some not included. The data contain around 46,000 clones, nearly 80% of them seen just once; the ten biggest clones take up 16%. The sequencing here drew on PBMCs, taken before anti-PD-1 treatment. The chain joins TRBV5-1 to TRBJ2-1; 9 nucleotides agree with TRBD2. This TCR derives from a human donor with basal cell carcinoma. The CDR3 region is CASSVTLAGSYNEQFF. Written as DNA, the CDR3 is TGCGCCAGCAGCGTCACTCTAGCGGGATCTTACAATGAGCAGTTCTTC.